This entry lists 27 T cell receptor beta chains sequenced from one sample in a study of early T cells in non-severe SARS-CoV-2 infection. One entry per CDR3 protein, called by TCRdb with MiXCR from the 5' RACE reads. The table lists 50,000 to 80,000 distinct CDR3 sequences, roughly 5% of them singletons, with 4% to 5% in the top ten. What was sequenced was whole blood. These receptors all stem from an adult who was a healthcare worker with PCR-confirmed SARS-CoV-2 infection or an uninfected control (not recorded which).

This clonotype was found many times. The chain recombines TRBV6-1 with TRBJ2-2; 9 bases are a match to TRBD2. CDR1 is MNHNS and CDR2 is SASEGT in the germline V gene. The length of the CDR3 is 15 residues. The V and J ends lost 7 bases and 1 base, in that order; junction bases with no gene match: 4. The CDR3 reads CASIQTSGNTGELFF. CDR3 DNA: TGTGCCAGCATCCAGACTAGCGGGAACACCGGGGAGCTGTTTTTT.

The genes are TRBV7-9 and TRBJ2-3, with TRBD2 identical over 9 bases. Germline trimming cut 5 bases from V and 3 bases from J; bases unmatched to any gene: 6. The germline CDR1 and CDR2 sequences are SEHNR and FQNEAQ (reference sequence). The CDR3 sequence is 15 residues long. The CDR3: CASSPPSGGTDTQYF. Written as DNA, the CDR3 is TGTGCCAGCAGCCCCCCAAGCGGGGGGACAGATACGCAGTATTTT.

This clonotype came up many times. The chain carries TRBV9 and TRBJ2-1; D is uncertain. The CDR3 loop spans 14 amino acids. Germline assignment: CDR1 SGDLS and CDR2 YYNGEE. V was shortened by 1 base and J by 6 bases, with 11 bases between the two germline ends. The CDR3 DNA reads as TGTGCCAGCAGCGTATGGTCCCTGACCAATGAGCAGTTCTTC. Translated, it gives CASSVWSLTNEQFF.

The V call is TRBV7-9, the J call TRBJ2-7, with 8 bases matching TRBD1. The V segment lost 7 bases and the J segment 3 bases; nucleotides outside the gene matches: 11. The germline gives CDR1 SEHNR, CDR2 FQNEAQ (reference sequence). The CDR3 has 15 residues. Here the CDR3 reads CASTPMTGELYEQYF. CDR3 nucleotides: TGTGCCAGCACCCCAATGACAGGGGAACTCTACGAGCAGTACTTC.

This clonotype has just a few counts. The chain joins TRBV7-3 to TRBJ1-3, with a possible D match to TRBD1 (6 bases). CDR3 length: 15 residues. Trimming took off 3 bases at V and 3 bases at J, with 12 bases between the two ends. Germline V lookup: CDR1 SGHTA, CDR2 FQGTGA. CDR3 residues: CASSFKQGDGNTIYF. CDR3 bases: TGTGCCAGCAGCTTTAAACAGGGCGATGGAAACACCATATATTTT.

This clonotype was seen many times. The rearrangement uses TRBV29-1 and TRBJ2-1; 13 nucleotides align to TRBD2. The CDR3 length is 15 residues. CDR1 and CDR2 (germline): SQVTM, ANQGSEA. Trimming at V came to 6 bases and at J to 4 bases, leaving 6 bases not matched to a gene. DNA of the CDR3: TGCAGCGTAGGATTGACTAGCGGGGGGTACAATGAGCAGTTCTTC. Its protein product is CSVGLTSGGYNEQFF.

This clonotype was picked up many times. The CDR3 coding sequence is TGTGCCAGCAGCGACCGACAGGGGCTACGCATTCAGTACTTC. It yields the protein CASSDRQGLRIQYF. The V call is TRBV5-6, the J call TRBJ2-4; 8 bases are a match to TRBD1. V lost 4 bases to trimming and J lost 9 bases; unmatched junction nucleotides: 9. This CDR3 region has 14 residues. CDR1 SGHDT and CDR2 YYEEEE come from the germline V gene.

This clonotype was found many times. The V gene is TRBV19, the J gene TRBJ2-2, with D perhaps given as TRBD1 or TRBD2 (7 bases each). The CDR3 is 15 amino acids. V dropped 7 bases and J dropped 3 bases, with 15 bases sitting between them. Germline CDR1 is LNHDA and CDR2 is SQIVND (reference sequence). In DNA, the CDR3 is TGTGCCAGTAATAAACAGGGGAGGGACACCGGGGAGCTGTTTTTT. Amino acid sequence: CASNKQGRDTGELFF.

Worth noting for this clonotype: Just one base apart from a much larger clone, this may be a read error. The V gene is TRBV18, the J gene TRBJ2-1; 10 bases match TRBD1. This CDR3 region has 15 residues. Germline V gene sequence: CDR1 KGHSH, CDR2 LQKENI. DNA for the CDR3: TGTGTCAGCTCCCTCGGACAGGGGGCCTACAATGAGCAGTTCTTC. Protein: CVSSLGQGAYNEQFF.

This clonotype was recorded many times. CDR3 amino acids: CASSLPSGVHEQFF. In nucleotides, the CDR3 is TGTGCCAGCAGCTTACCTAGCGGGGTCCATGAGCAGTTCTTC. This chain connects TRBV13 to TRBJ2-1; 9 nucleotides align to TRBD2. V lost 2 bases to trimming and J lost 8 bases; unmatched junction nucleotides: 4. Germline-derived CDR1 and CDR2 are PRHDT and FYEKMQ (reference sequence). The CDR3 runs to 14 residues.

The rearrangement links TRBV15 to TRBJ2-5; D call uncertain. This CDR3 region has 15 residues. Germline CDR1 reads LNHNV; CDR2 reads YYDKDF (reference sequence). V lost 1 base to trimming and J lost 3 bases, with 12 bases between them. CDR3 region: CATSRAGPREETQYF. CDR3 coding DNA: TGTGCCACCAGCAGAGCCGGGCCTAGGGAAGAGACCCAGTACTTC.

There are many counts of this clonotype. This sequence joins TRBV7-3 and TRBJ2-3, with no clear D. The germline V gene encodes CDR1 SGHTA and CDR2 FQGTGA. V lost 0 bases and J lost 0, with 4 bases in between. CDR3 length: 14 amino acids. In DNA, the CDR3 is TGTGCCAGCAGCTTAACCTCGAGCACAGATACGCAGTATTTT. This codes for CASSLTSSTDTQYF.

This clonotype was observed at least ten times. The J gene is TRBJ2-4, the V gene TRBV29-1, with D tentatively TRBD2 (6 bases). In germline, CDR1 is SQVTM, CDR2 ANQGSEA. The V gene lost 4 bases and the J gene lost 9 bases, with 16 bases spanning the gap. There are 13 residues in the CDR3. This CDR3 reads CSVALAGLSIQYF. The CDR3 nucleotides read TGCAGCGTTGCCCTGGCGGGGCTCAGCATTCAGTACTTC.

Ten or more counts support this clonotype. The CDR3 sequence: CSARDQKGNQPQHF. The CDR3 DNA reads TGCAGTGCTAGAGATCAGAAGGGGAATCAGCCCCAGCATTTT. The V call is TRBV20-1, the J call TRBJ1-5; possible D gene TRBD1, 5 bases. Germline V gives CDR1 DFQATT, CDR2 SNEGSKA (reference sequence). V was trimmed by 0 bases and J by 4 bases, leaving 10 bases between them. This CDR3 has 14 residues.

This clonotype was seen only a few times. The V call is TRBV3-1, the J call TRBJ1-4; possibly TRBD1 for D (5 bases). CDR3 length: 15 residues. Trimming stripped 4 bases from V and 5 bases from J, with 14 bases between. Germline V gives CDR1 LGHDT, CDR2 YNNKEL (reference sequence). The CDR3 here is CASSPAGGVNEKLFF. Written as DNA, the CDR3 is TGTGCCAGCAGCCCGGCCGGAGGGGTAAATGAAAAACTGTTTTTT.

This clonotype was observed many times. The chain has TRBV6-5 and TRBJ2-2; the D gene is possibly TRBD2 (5 bases). In germline, CDR1 is MNHEY, CDR2 SVGAGI. The CDR3 is made up of 14 amino acids. V lost 5 bases and J lost 7, with 14 bases in between. The CDR3 coding sequence is TGTGCCAGCAGTCGAGATATCCGGGGCGGGGAGCTGTTTTTT. Translated, it gives CASSRDIRGGELFF.

This clonotype appeared many times. The V call is TRBV7-2, the J call TRBJ2-7; tentatively, D is TRBD2 (6 bases). CDR3 length: 14 residues. V was clipped by 5 bases and J by 0 bases, with 11 bases between them. In germline, CDR1 is SGHTA, CDR2 FQGNSA. CDR3 sequence reads: CASSPLRDSYEQYF. CDR3 DNA sequence: TGTGCCAGCAGCCCCCTGCGGGACTCCTACGAGCAGTACTTC.

This clonotype was observed at least ten times. The genes are TRBV20-1 and TRBJ2-1, with 14 bases matching TRBD2. The CDR3 has 13 residues. In germline, CDR1 is DFQATT, CDR2 SNEGSKA (reference sequence). Unmatched junction bases numbered 1, after V lost 5 bases and J lost 7 bases. This chain's CDR3 is CSAWTSGGNEQFF. The CDR3 DNA reads as TGCAGTGCTTGGACTAGCGGGGGGAATGAGCAGTTCTTC.

This clonotype was seen many times. The chain carries TRBV9 and TRBJ1-3; 8 bases fit TRBD1. Germline-derived CDR1 and CDR2 are SGDLS and YYNGEE. After removal of 3 bases from V and 2 bases from J, the junction contained 7 bases not matched to a gene. There are 16 residues in the CDR3. CDR3 residues: CASSGRQGITGNTIYF. As DNA, the CDR3 is TGTGCCAGCAGCGGAAGACAGGGGATAACTGGAAACACCATATATTTT.

This clonotype was seen ten or more times. This chain joins TRBV10-3 and TRBJ2-1; 9 nucleotides align to TRBD1. This CDR3 spans 15 amino acids. V gave up 7 bases and J gave up 8 bases; unmatched junction bases: 12. Germline CDR1 ENHRY, CDR2 SYGVKD. DNA for the CDR3: TGTGCCATCAAGAAAGGGACAGGGCATGTGGATGAGCAGTTCTTC. Translating gives CAIKKGTGHVDEQFF.

In its sample, this clonotype was seen a few times. V gene TRBV30 combines with J gene TRBJ1-1, with D unresolved. CDR3 length: 13 amino acids. V was pared by 3 bases and J by 1 base, with 9 bases between. The germline CDR1 and CDR2 sequences are GTSNPN and SVGIG (reference sequence). CDR3 amino acids: CAWSVSWNTEAFF. CDR3 DNA: TGTGCCTGGAGCGTTTCGTGGAACACTGAAGCTTTCTTT.

This clonotype has at least ten counts. This CDR3 is CSARNDRDYGYTF. CDR3 DNA: TGCAGTGCTAGAAACGACAGGGACTATGGCTACACCTTC. J is TRBJ1-2 and V is TRBV20-1; 7 nucleotides line up with TRBD1. V dropped 2 bases and J dropped 3; count of bases not matched to a gene: 3. This CDR3 is built from 13 residues. CDR1 and CDR2 from the germline V gene are DFQATT and SNEGSKA (reference sequence).

In its sample, this clonotype was seen many times. V gene TRBV29-1 combines with J gene TRBJ2-3, with TRBD1 identical over 7 bases. The CDR3 is 13 amino acids. Looked up from germline, CDR1 is SQVTM and CDR2 is ANQGSEA. The CDR3 region has the DNA TGCAGTTCAGACAGGGTAGTAGCAGATACGCAGTATTTT. Amino acid sequence: CSSDRVVADTQYF.

The chain is built from TRBV18 and TRBJ1-2; D is unclear. Germline V CDR1 and CDR2: KGHSH, LQKENI. V was shortened by 2 bases and J by 8 bases, with 15 bases between the two germline ends. The CDR3 consists of 14 residues. The CDR3 spells CASSPSPPSRGYTF. The CDR3 coding sequence is TGTGCCAGCTCACCATCGCCCCCCTCCCGGGGCTACACCTTC.

This clonotype was seen repeatedly, ten times or more. As DNA, the CDR3 is TGTGCCAGCAGCCAGCGGGCGGCCTACGAGCAGTACTTC. Translating gives CASSQRAAYEQYF. The chain couples TRBV3-1 to TRBJ2-7; a weak D match, TRBD2 (5 bases). V lost 3 bases to trimming and J lost 2 bases, with 8 bases between them. CDR1 and CDR2 (germline): LGHDT, YNNKEL (reference sequence). The CDR3 length is 13 residues.

This clonotype was recorded a few times. The chain combines TRBV20-1 with TRBJ2-7; 9 bases agree with TRBD2. J lost 1 base, V lost 1 base, and 5 bases had no gene match. The CDR3 extends over 15 amino acids. Germline assignment: CDR1 DFQATT and CDR2 SNEGSKA (reference sequence). The CDR3 here is CSARATSGSSYEQYF. In DNA, the CDR3 is TGCAGTGCTAGAGCAACTAGCGGGTCTTCCTACGAGCAGTACTTC.

This clonotype came up many times. J is TRBJ2-5 and V is TRBV20-1, with 8 bases that match TRBD2. CDR1 is DFQATT, CDR2 SNEGSKA, per germline (reference sequence). Trimming took 6 bases from V and 5 from J; bases not matched to a gene: 5. This CDR3 has 12 residues. This CDR3 reads CSARGLEETQYF. The CDR3 bases are TGCAGTGCGCGGGGACTAGAGGAGACCCAGTACTTC.